This TCR beta chain was sequenced in a study of cytomegalovirus exposure and HLA in healthy donors. PCR primers comprised 60 Vbeta and 13 Jbeta primers. The table came from immunoSEQ multiplex PCR; TCRdb's copy has only in-frame clones and leaves some out. Here the sample spans approximately 90,000 clones, 75% being singletons. This clone was counted between two and nine times. This TCR derives from a middle-aged man in good health and CMV-seronegative. Sequencing was carried out using PBMCs.

The CDR3 sequence: CASSQHTGQASYEQYF. Here the CDR3 DNA reads TGCGCCAGCAGCCAACACACGGGACAGGCCTCCTACGAGCAGTACTTC. V and J are TRBV4-1 and TRBJ2-7; 8 positions match TRBD1. The CDR3 sequence is 16 residues long. Germline loops: CDR1 MGHRA, CDR2 YSYEKL. J was trimmed by 0 bases and V by 2 bases; bases with no gene match: 6.